Shown below are 8 T cell receptor beta chains from a single sample sequenced in a study of Ad26.COV2.S vaccination and SARS-CoV-2 variants. Libraries were prepared by immunoSEQ multiplex PCR; TCRdb keeps only in-frame clonotypes and omits some of them. Of some 460,000 clones in the sample, 70% to 90% are singletons; the top ten hold 1.7%. Treatment specified: roughly 19 received Ad26.COV2.S at low or high dose, single or two shots; a few received placebo; per-sample allocation not given. Day 63 after the first injection of vaccine or placebo was the sampling time. This specimen was peripheral blood, taken in a trial of Ad26.COV2.S vaccine versus placebo. The receptor set was obtained from a person between 18 and 59 years old who received the Ad26.COV2.S COVID-19 vaccine or a placebo.

The chain links TRBV5-4 to TRBJ2-5; 8 bases map to TRBD1. With V trimmed by 1 base and J by 3 bases, 2 bases remained unmatched. The V gene's germline CDR1 is SGHNT and CDR2 YYREEE (reference sequence). The CDR3 extends over 14 amino acids. The CDR3, as DNA: TGTGCCAGCAGCTTGCAGGGGGCGGAAGAGACCCAGTACTTC. This sequence encodes CASSLQGAEETQYF.

The J gene is TRBJ2-7, the V gene TRBV3-1 (or the pseudogene TRBV3-2); D is ambiguous. This CDR3 spans 14 amino acids. The V gene's germline CDR1 is LGHDT and CDR2 YNNKEL (reference sequence). Between the trimmed V and J ends, which lost 4 bases and 3 bases, there was a span of 13 bases. The CDR3: CASSRDWGNYEQYF. As DNA, the CDR3 is TGTGCCAGCAGCCGCGACTGGGGAAACTACGAGCAGTACTTC.

The DNA for the CDR3 is TGTGCCAGCAGCGCCGCGGGACAGCTCTTCTATGGCTACACCTTC. It is translated as CASSAAGQLFYGYTF. The chain links TRBV11-2 to TRBJ1-2, with 7 bases lining up with TRBD1. Per the germline V gene, CDR1 is SGHAT and CDR2 is FQNNGV. The CDR3 runs 15 residues. V dropped 5 bases and J dropped 4; count of bases not matched to a gene: 10. Together with reference TRBV11-2 and TRBJ1-2, the CDR3 gives the full variable domain: EAGVAQSPRYKIIEKRQSVAFWCNPISGHATLYWYQQILGQGPKLLIQFQNNGVVDDSQLPKDRFSAERLKGVDSTLKIQPAKLEDSAVYLCASSAAGQLFYGYTFGSGTRLTVV.

The chain carries TRBV12-3 or TRBV12-4 and TRBJ1-4, with a possible D match to TRBD1 (6 bases). The CDR3 covers 12 residues. V was shortened by 5 bases and J by 13 bases, with 14 bases between the two germline ends. The CDR3 nucleotides read TGTGCCAGCAGTCCTCTGACAGGAGGACTGTTTTTT. Encoded protein: CASSPLTGGLFF.

The chain recombines TRBV14 with TRBJ2-2, with 7 bases identical to TRBD2. The CDR3 extends over 16 amino acids. V shed 2 bases and J 0 bases; nucleotides not matched to a gene: 3. The germline CDR1 and CDR2 sequences are SGHDN and FVKESK. The CDR3 DNA reads TGTGCCAGCAGCCAACAACTAGCGTCGAACACCGGGGAGCTGTTTTTT. It encodes CASSQQLASNTGELFF. Full variable domain (missing parts from reference TRBV14 and TRBJ2-2): EAGVTQFPSHSVIEKGQTVTLRCDPISGHDNLYWYRRVMGKEIKFLLHFVKESKQDESGMPNNRFLAERTGGTYSTLKVQPAELEDSGVYFCASSQQLASNTGELFFGEGSRLTVL.

On this clone itself: At one end, the junction sequence differs from germline, possibly due to a read error. The CDR3 spells CASSFMGEGATNF. Written as DNA, the CDR3 is TGTGCCAGCAGCTTCATGGGGGAGGGGGCTACTAACTTC. The genes are TRBV7-2 and TRBJ2-5, with D tentatively TRBD1 or TRBD2 (7 bases each). The CDR3 runs 13 residues. In germline, CDR1 is SGHTA, CDR2 FQGNSA.

The rearrangement uses TRBV27 and TRBJ2-7, with 7 positions matching TRBD2. The CDR3 runs to 15 residues. CDR1 is MNHEY, CDR2 SMNVEV, per germline (reference sequence). The V gene end was trimmed by 6 bases and the J gene end by 3 bases; junction bases not matched to a gene: 11. The CDR3 is CASSRRGTGGYEQYF. In DNA form, the CDR3 reads TGTGCCAGCAGCCGGCGTGGGACGGGGGGCTACGAGCAGTACTTC.

This chain joins TRBV27 and TRBJ2-2; the D is unclear. From germline, CDR1 is MNHEY and CDR2 SMNVEV (reference sequence). CDR3 length: 18 amino acids. Trimming stripped 0 bases from V and 2 bases from J, with 16 bases between. The CDR3 DNA reads TGTGCCAGCAGTTTATCGTTTACGGCCTTCTATAACACCGGGGAGCTGTTTTTT. It is translated as CASSLSFTAFYNTGELFF.